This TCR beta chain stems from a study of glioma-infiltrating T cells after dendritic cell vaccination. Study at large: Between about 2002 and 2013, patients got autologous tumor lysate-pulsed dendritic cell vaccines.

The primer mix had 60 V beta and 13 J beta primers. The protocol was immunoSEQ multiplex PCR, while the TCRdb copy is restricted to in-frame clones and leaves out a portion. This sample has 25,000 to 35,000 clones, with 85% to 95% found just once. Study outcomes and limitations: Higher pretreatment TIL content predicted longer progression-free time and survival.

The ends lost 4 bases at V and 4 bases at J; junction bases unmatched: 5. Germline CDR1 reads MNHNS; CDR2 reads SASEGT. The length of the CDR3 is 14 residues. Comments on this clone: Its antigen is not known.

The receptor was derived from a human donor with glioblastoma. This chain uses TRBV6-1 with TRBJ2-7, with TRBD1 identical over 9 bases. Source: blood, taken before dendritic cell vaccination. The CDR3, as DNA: TGTGCCAGCAGTGTGGGACAGGGTCCTTACGAGCAGTACTTC. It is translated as CASSVGQGPYEQYF.